There are a few counts of the clone carrying this TCR beta chain. These data belong to a study of T cells in Graves' hyperthyroidism and ophthalmopathy. TCR beta CDR3 sequences were amplified from RNA transcripts. Primed by the HTBI set, a first-round RT-PCR was run on the TCR CDR3. TCRdb re-derived calls from the multiplex PCR reads in MiXCR, one entry per CDR3 protein. Altogether a few hundred thousand distinct CDR3 sequences are present, more than 20% being singletons, with the ten largest covering around 79%. The sequencing input was blood. The clonotype comes from a man aged 45-65 years with Graves' hyperthyroidism.

The CDR3 is CASSLQGTSGMGDEQYF. The CDR3 coding sequence is TGCGCCAGCAGCTTACAGGGGACTAGCGGGATGGGCGACGAGCAGTACTTC. V and J are TRBV5-1 and TRBJ2-7, with 13 positions matching TRBD2. Germline V gene data show CDR1 as SGHRS and CDR2 as YFSETQ. V lost 2 bases, J lost 5 bases, and 10 bases stayed unmatched. CDR3 length: 17 residues.